The next 17 T cell receptor beta chains were all read from a single sample in a study of patients and donors after allogeneic stem cell transplantation. One entry per CDR3 protein results from TCRdb running MiXCR on the RT-PCR reads. The data show 900,000 to 1,000,000 distinct CDR3 sequences, over 15% seen once. The sample taken for sequencing was blood, either unsorted or a sorted T cell fraction (not recorded which). Receptors originate from a human donor who was either an allogeneic HSCT recipient or a stem cell or donor lymphocyte infusion donor (not recorded which). It is not recorded whose cells these are; they may come from a transplant donor.

This clonotype was picked up one time. The genes are TRBV11-2 and TRBJ1-4, with D tentatively TRBD1 (6 bases). V was shortened by 1 base and J by 8 bases, with 14 bases between the two germline ends. Germline V gene data show CDR1 as SGHAT and CDR2 as FQNNGV. The CDR3 is 15 residues long. CDR3 residues: CASSLGSQGLEKLFF. The CDR3 bases are TGTGCCAGCAGCTTAGGGTCGCAGGGGTTAGAAAAACTGTTTTTT. Combining the CDR3 with reference TRBV11-2 and TRBJ1-4 gives the whole variable domain EAGVAQSPRYKIIEKRQSVAFWCNPISGHATLYWYQQILGQGPKLLIQFQNNGVVDDSQLPKDRFSAERLKGVDSTLKIQPAKLEDSAVYLCASSLGSQGLEKLFFGSGTQLSVL.

The rearrangement joins TRBV12-3 or TRBV12-4 to TRBJ2-7; D is ambiguous. The CDR3 has 16 residues. V gave up 5 bases and J gave up 0 bases, with 17 bases separating them. The CDR3 is CASSPRLKASSYEQYF. CDR3 coding DNA: TGTGCCAGCAGTCCCCGGCTGAAGGCCAGCTCCTACGAGCAGTACTTC.

This clonotype was found a few times. This chain links TRBV10-3 with TRBJ1-5; D is unclear. Germline V gene data show CDR1 as ENHRY and CDR2 as SYGVKD. Trimming left V 1 base short and J 2 bases short, with 6 bases between. CDR3 length equals 14 residues. CDR3 coding DNA: TGTGCCATCAGTGAGTATGGAGGCAATCAGCCCCAGCATTTT. Protein product: CAISEYGGNQPQHF.

The sample holds a few counts of this clonotype. The chain uses TRBV19 and TRBJ2-1; 7 nucleotides match TRBD2. The germline CDR1 and CDR2 sequences are LNHDA and SQIVND (reference sequence). The ends lost 3 bases at V and 1 base at J; junction bases unmatched: 9. CDR3 length: 17 residues. CDR3 sequence (DNA): TGTGCCAGTAGTATGGTCTCGGCGGGAGCGTCCTACAATGAGCAGTTCTTC. It specifies CASSMVSAGASYNEQFF.

The rearrangement joins TRBV7-3 to TRBJ2-1, with D perhaps assigned TRBD1 or TRBD2 (5 bases each). This CDR3 region has 20 residues. The V and J ends lost 5 bases and 0 bases respectively, with 26 bases between them. The germline V gene has CDR1 SGHTA and CDR2 FQGTGA. The CDR3 bases are TGTGCCAGCAGCCTTACCCCCGGGACCAAAGTAATTTCCTCCTACAATGAGCAGTTCTTC. Amino acid sequence: CASSLTPGTKVISSYNEQFF.

The chain combines TRBV2 with TRBJ2-7; possible D gene TRBD2, 6 bases. Germline V gene lookup returns CDR1 SNHLY and CDR2 FYNNEI. This CDR3 is 13 amino acids long. Between the trimmed V and J ends, which lost 1 base and 2 bases, there was a span of 6 bases. The CDR3 here is CASSEGTTYEQYF. The CDR3 DNA sequence: TGTGCCAGCAGTGAAGGGACTACCTACGAGCAGTACTTC.

CDR3 DNA: TGCGCCAGCAGCCAAGAAGGGGCGGCAGGTTATGAAAAACTGTTTTTT. Translating it yields CASSQEGAAGYEKLFF. The chain combines TRBV4-3 with TRBJ1-4, with D tentatively TRBD1 (5 bases). The germline V gene encodes CDR1 LGHNA and CDR2 YSLEER. Trimming removed 0 bases from V and 6 bases from J, with 14 bases in between. The CDR3 is 16 amino acids.

This clonotype was recorded a few times. J is TRBJ1-6 and V is TRBV14; unclear D gene. V gave up 5 bases and J gave up 5 bases, with 10 bases separating them. Germline CDR1 SGHDN, CDR2 FVKESK. The CDR3 has 14 amino acids. The CDR3 nucleotides are TGTGCCAGCAGCTGGACGGGTGATAATTCACCCCTCCACTTT. Translated, it gives CASSWTGDNSPLHF.

The chain joins TRBV12-3 or TRBV12-4 to TRBJ1-2, with D unclear. The CDR3 totals 13 residues. V was trimmed by 10 bases and J by 5 bases, leaving 17 bases between them. CDR3 DNA: TGTGCCACGCTATCCGGGAGAGGATATGGCTACACCTTC. Translating it yields CATLSGRGYGYTF.

The chain links TRBV20-1 to TRBJ2-2; maybe TRBD2 (6 bases). V was clipped by 6 bases and J by 3 bases, with 11 bases between them. In germline, CDR1 is DFQATT, CDR2 SNEGSKA (reference sequence). The CDR3 totals 13 residues. The CDR3 protein is CSAASGDTGELFF. CDR3 nucleotide sequence: TGCAGTGCCGCCTCGGGGGACACCGGGGAGCTGTTTTTT.

The chain joins TRBV6-1 to TRBJ2-7; 9 nucleotides line up with TRBD1. The length of the CDR3 is 15 residues. The V segment lost 6 bases and the J segment 3 bases; nucleotides outside the gene matches: 9. Germline CDR1 and CDR2: MNHNS and SASEGT. CDR3 region: CASSRPGTGFYEQYF. CDR3 nucleotide sequence: TGTGCCAGCAGCCGGCCCGGGACAGGGTTCTACGAGCAGTACTTC.

This chain links TRBV5-6 with TRBJ2-3, with D possibly called TRBD1 or TRBD2 (5 bases each). This CDR3 is 15 amino acids long. Germline V gene sequence: CDR1 SGHDT, CDR2 YYEEEE. V was pared by 2 bases and J by 7 bases, with 17 bases between. The CDR3, as DNA: TGTGCCAGCAGCTTCCTCATCTCCGGGGCGCATACGCAGTATTTT. Protein sequence: CASSFLISGAHTQYF.

The chain is built from TRBV28 and TRBJ1-1; 9 bases are shared with TRBD1. The germline CDR1 and CDR2 sequences are MDHEN and SYDVKM. After removal of 4 bases from V and 2 bases from J, the junction contained 5 bases not matched to a gene. The CDR3 totals 15 residues. The CDR3 reads CASSSNRGPNTEAFF. CDR3 bases: TGTGCCAGCAGTTCAAACAGGGGGCCAAACACTGAAGCTTTCTTT.

The chain uses TRBV2 and TRBJ2-3, with a possible D match to TRBD1 (5 bases). CDR1 is SNHLY, CDR2 FYNNEI, per germline. V was trimmed by 7 bases and J by 4 bases, leaving 15 bases between them. The CDR3 is 14 residues long. CDR3 sequence: CASIADTVADTQYF. The DNA for the CDR3 is TGTGCCAGCATCGCGGACACCGTCGCAGATACGCAGTATTTT.

In its sample, this clonotype was seen a few times. The V and J genes are TRBV12-3 or TRBV12-4 and TRBJ1-2; the D is unclear. The CDR3 loop spans 14 amino acids. V lost 7 bases to trimming and J lost 2 bases, with 14 bases between them. The CDR3 loop is CASTEARTNYGYTF. The CDR3 DNA follows: TGTGCCAGCACCGAAGCAAGGACCAACTATGGCTACACCTTC.

This clonotype was counted a few times. This chain uses TRBV11-2 with TRBJ2-3, with D maybe TRBD2 (7 bases). The CDR3 spans 16 residues. Trimming left V 2 bases short and J 0 bases short, with 12 bases between. The V gene's germline CDR1 is SGHAT and CDR2 FQNNGV. The CDR3 loop is CASSLWRGGSTDTQYF. The CDR3 DNA is TGTGCCAGCAGCTTATGGAGGGGGGGGAGCACAGATACGCAGTATTTT.

CDR3 region: CASSLVEGQGYEQYF. CDR3 sequence (DNA): TGCGCCAGCAGCTTGGTGGAGGGACAGGGATACGAGCAGTACTTC. The chain has TRBV5-1 and TRBJ2-7; 9 bases map to TRBD1. J lost 4 bases, V lost 0 bases, and 5 bases had no gene match. CDR3 length equals 15 residues. From germline, CDR1 is SGHRS and CDR2 YFSETQ.